These 30 T cell receptor beta chains were sequenced from one sample in a study of blood T cells in healthy people across ages. Then a second PCR, running roughly 7 to 11 cycles, was carried out with a sample-barcoded 5' primer and a J-beta primer mix. Using its own MiXCR run on the 5' RACE reads, TCRdb lists one record per CDR3 protein. The table shows around 670,000 distinct CDR3 sequences, with about 30% occurring only once. The sample consisted of blood. The receptors derive from a woman at least 80 years old in good health.

This clonotype has at least ten counts. This may come from a read error, since a much larger clone is one base off. V is TRBV7-9 and J is TRBJ2-1, with D perhaps TRBD2 (5 bases). The J call is doubtful: the DNA matches TRBJ2-7 better. Germline V gene data show CDR1 as SEHNR and CDR2 as FQNEAQ (reference sequence). The CDR3 loop spans 15 amino acids. Here the CDR3 reads CASSLSEEVYNEQYF. CDR3 nucleotides: TGTGCCAGCAGCTTGTCCGAGGAGGTCTACAATGAGCAGTACTTC.

This clonotype was seen ten or more times. V usage is TRBV4-2 and J usage is TRBJ2-7; no reliable D call. Between the trimmed V and J ends, which lost 0 bases and 6 bases, there was a span of 12 bases. This CDR3 is 14 amino acids long. Germline CDR1 reads LGHNA; CDR2 reads YNFKEQ. The CDR3 coding sequence is TGTGCCAGCAGCCAAGAGAGGTACCGATTCGAGCAGTACTTC. Translation gives CASSQERYRFEQYF.

This clonotype was seen repeatedly, ten times or more. This sequence joins TRBV10-3 and TRBJ2-3; either TRBD1 or TRBD2 may fit D (7 bases each). CDR1 and CDR2 (germline): ENHRY, SYGVKD. V lost 4 bases, J lost 4 bases, and 15 bases lay in between. The CDR3 spans 15 residues. This chain's CDR3 is CAISGQTGRADTQYF. For the CDR3, the DNA is TGTGCCATCAGTGGACAGACAGGGAGGGCAGATACGCAGTATTTT.

This rearrangement joins TRBV2 to TRBJ2-5; no reliable D call. The J call may be incorrect, as the DNA end agrees better with TRBJ2-7. Germline assignment: CDR1 SNHLY and CDR2 FYNNEI. CDR3 length equals 13 residues. The CDR3 nucleotides are TGTGCCAGCACCTCGGGCGGTGCCTACGAGCAGTACTTC. Translated, it gives CASTSGGAYEQYF.

In this sample, this clonotype turned up a few times. The V gene is TRBV29-1, the J gene TRBJ1-1; no reliable D call. The CDR3 is made up of 10 amino acids. The V gene lost 4 bases and the J gene lost 3 bases, with 3 bases spanning the gap. Germline loops: CDR1 SQVTM, CDR2 ANQGSEA. The DNA for the CDR3 is TGCAGCGTTGTCTACACTGAAGCTTTCTTT. This codes for CSVVYTEAFF.

This clonotype showed up many times. This rearrangement joins TRBV20-1 to TRBJ1-2; D is ambiguous. Germline V lookup: CDR1 DFQATT, CDR2 SNEGSKA (reference sequence). Trimming cost V 7 bases and J 2 bases, with 20 bases left between them. The CDR3 runs to 15 residues. In DNA form, the CDR3 reads TGCAGTGTTAAACTTCGGGGTCTAATCAACTATGGCTACACCTTC. Translating gives CSVKLRGLINYGYTF.

This chain joins TRBV7-9 and TRBJ2-5; 8 bases agree with TRBD1. There are 15 residues in the CDR3. Germline trimming cut 0 bases from V and 2 bases from J; bases unmatched to any gene: 2. CDR1 SEHNR and CDR2 FQNEAQ come from the germline V gene (reference sequence). The DNA for the CDR3 is TGTGCCAGCAGCTTAGCACAGGGGGAACAAGAGACCCAGTACTTC. This sequence encodes CASSLAQGEQETQYF.

A word on this clonotype: A much larger clone differs by one base, so this may be a read error. The gene calls are TRBV5-6 and TRBJ2-1, with 11 bases fitting TRBD1. The J call may be wrong; the DNA end is better matched by TRBJ2-7. Germline CDR1 is SGHDT and CDR2 is YYEEEE. This CDR3 comprises 17 residues. The CDR3 loop is CASSPLPGQGVHNEQYF. The CDR3 bases are TGTGCCAGCAGCCCTCTGCCGGGACAGGGGGTTCACAATGAGCAGTACTTC.

This clonotype was counted many times. The CDR3 DNA reads TGTGCCAGCAGTACGGCAGGCAGCAATCAGCCCCAGCATTTT. It yields the protein CASSTAGSNQPQHF. The chain is built from TRBV6-2 or TRBV6-3 and TRBJ1-5; unclear D gene. The CDR3 length is 14 residues. With 5 bases removed from V and 1 base from J, the gap between germline ends came to 9 bases. Germline values: CDR1 MNHEY, CDR2 SVGEGT.

In the case of this clonotype: At one end, the junction sequence differs from germline, possibly due to a read error. The V gene is TRBV7-2, the J gene TRBJ1-2; D may be TRBD1 (5 bases). The CDR3 loop spans 15 amino acids. Germline CDR1 SGHTA, CDR2 FQGNSA. The CDR3 coding sequence is TGTGCCAGCAGCTTAGTGGGGCAGACTAACTATGGCCACACCTTC. Translating it yields CASSLVGQTNYGHTF.

Turning to this clonotype: This could be a read error, since a much larger clone is one nucleotide away. The chain has TRBV7-2 and TRBJ2-7, with unresolved D. The J call may be incorrect, as the DNA end agrees better with TRBJ2-5. There are 15 residues in the CDR3. Germline V lookup: CDR1 SGHTA, CDR2 FQGNSA. The CDR3 protein is CASSLVVSSRETQYF. As DNA, the CDR3 is TGTGCCAGCAGCTTAGTAGTTAGCAGCCGGGAGACCCAGTACTTC.

The chain links TRBV29-1 to TRBJ1-2; no firm D call. Per germline, CDR1 SQVTM and CDR2 ANQGSEA. The CDR3 is made up of 12 amino acids. Trimming shortened V by 7 bases and J by 8 bases, and 17 bases separated the two germline ends. The CDR3 protein is CSGARRVGGYTF. CDR3 nucleotide sequence: TGCAGCGGTGCAAGGCGGGTTGGGGGCTACACCTTC.

This sequence joins TRBV3-1 and TRBJ2-1; D unclear. V dropped 4 bases and J dropped 1 base, with 11 bases sitting between them. The CDR3 is 15 amino acids. The germline gives CDR1 LGHDT, CDR2 YNNKEL (reference sequence). The CDR3, as DNA: TGTGCCAGCAGCCCGATGGCTGGTTCCTACAATGAGCAGTTCTTC. Encoded protein: CASSPMAGSYNEQFF.

The V gene is TRBV20-1, the J gene TRBJ2-4; D assignment may be TRBD1 or TRBD2 (6 bases each). This CDR3 is built from 14 residues. Germline V gene data show CDR1 as DFQATT and CDR2 as SNEGSKA (reference sequence). The V and J ends lost 1 base and 3 bases respectively, with 10 bases between them. CDR3 coding DNA: TGCAGTGCTAGAGGGGGGGCCAGCAAAAACATTCAGTACTTC. Amino acid sequence: CSARGGASKNIQYF.

This clonotype was seen more than once but under ten times. The V call is TRBV27, the J call TRBJ1-5, with 8 nucleotides matching TRBD1. The V segment lost 4 bases and the J segment 0 bases; nucleotides outside the gene matches: 8. The CDR3 runs 17 residues. CDR1 and CDR2 from the germline V gene are MNHEY and SMNVEV (reference sequence). The CDR3 reads CASSSGTGRYSNQPQHF. The CDR3 DNA reads as TGTGCCAGCAGTTCTGGGACAGGCCGCTATAGCAATCAGCCCCAGCATTTT.

The genes are TRBV13 and TRBJ2-5; D possibly corresponds to TRBD2 (6 bases). The last part of the DNA fits TRBJ2-7 better; the J call may be wrong. This CDR3 spans 13 amino acids. CDR1 is PRHDT and CDR2 is FYEKMQ in the germline V gene (reference sequence). CDR3 sequence: CASSRGAGYEQYF. The CDR3 nucleotides read TGTGCCAGCAGCCGCGGGGCGGGCTACGAGCAGTACTTC.

This clonotype occurred many times. The V call is TRBV20-1, the J call TRBJ2-5, with D tentatively TRBD2 (6 bases). Trimming stripped 6 bases from V and 5 bases from J, with 16 bases between. Germline CDR1 is DFQATT and CDR2 is SNEGSKA (reference sequence). CDR3 length equals 13 residues. CDR3 DNA sequence: TGCAGTGCCACCGGGTCCCGGGGGGAGACCCAGTACTTC. Translating it yields CSATGSRGETQYF.

This chain joins TRBV5-1 and TRBJ1-1, with TRBD1 matching 8 bases. Looked up from germline, CDR1 is SGHRS and CDR2 is YFSETQ. CDR3 length: 18 residues. V gave up 0 bases and J gave up 5 bases; unmatched junction bases: 15. The CDR3 bases are TGCGCCAGCAGCTTGGCGACCGGGACAGGTTCTCAAAGGACTGAAGCTTTCTTT. This gives the protein CASSLATGTGSQRTEAFF. The variable domain in full, completed from reference TRBV5-1 and TRBJ1-1, reads KAGVTQTPRYLIKTRGQQVTLSCSPISGHRSVSWYQQTPGQGLQFLFEYFSETQRNKGNFPGRFSGRQFSNSRSEMNVSTLELGDSALYLCASSLATGTGSQRTEAFFGQGTRLTVV.

The chain combines TRBV2 with TRBJ2-7; D is possibly TRBD1 (5 bases). With 5 bases removed from V and 3 bases from J, the gap between germline ends came to 17 bases. Germline V gives CDR1 SNHLY, CDR2 FYNNEI. CDR3 length: 15 residues. This CDR3 reads CASSPGFPGFYEQYF. The CDR3, as DNA: TGTGCCAGCAGTCCAGGGTTCCCAGGATTCTACGAGCAGTACTTC.

The gene calls are TRBV20-1 and TRBJ2-7; TRBD1 agrees at 10 bases. The CDR3 extends over 15 amino acids. Losses at the gene ends were 5 bases for V and 0 bases for J; bases not matched to a gene: 7. In germline, CDR1 is DFQATT, CDR2 SNEGSKA (reference sequence). The CDR3 sequence is CSALSGTGASYEQYF. The CDR3 DNA reads as TGCAGTGCTCTTTCCGGGACAGGGGCCTCCTACGAGCAGTACTTC.

The sample holds one count of this clonotype. The chain links TRBV7-2 to TRBJ1-3, with D possibly TRBD1 on 5 matching bases. V dropped 5 bases and J dropped 4 bases, with 18 bases sitting between them. The CDR3 runs 16 residues. CDR1 is SGHTA, CDR2 FQGNSA, per germline. DNA for the CDR3: TGTGCCAGCAGCCTTGGCCCCTCAGGGAGCGGAAACACCATATATTTT. This gives the protein CASSLGPSGSGNTIYF.

The rearrangement uses TRBV5-5 and TRBJ2-3; 11 bases fit TRBD2. The length of the CDR3 is 18 residues. The ends lost 4 bases at V and 2 bases at J; junction bases unmatched: 12. Germline V gene sequence: CDR1 SGHKS, CDR2 YYEKEE (reference sequence). The CDR3 is CASSPGTSGNYPTDTQYF. For the CDR3, the DNA is TGTGCCAGCAGCCCCGGGACTAGCGGAAACTACCCCACAGATACGCAGTATTTT.

V and J are TRBV3-1 and TRBJ2-7; 10 bases align to TRBD2. This CDR3 is built from 14 residues. The germline gives CDR1 LGHDT, CDR2 YNNKEL (reference sequence). V dropped 4 bases and J dropped 7; count of bases not matched to a gene: 7. CDR3 in amino acids: CASSRGLASNEQYF. The DNA for the CDR3 is TGTGCCAGCAGCCGGGGACTAGCGAGCAATGAGCAGTACTTC.

This clonotype appeared once. The gene calls are TRBV15 and TRBJ2-7; D is unclear. The CDR3 length is 13 residues. Germline V lookup: CDR1 LNHNV, CDR2 YYDKDF (reference sequence). The germline V and J ends were trimmed by 1 base and 2 bases, with 6 bases remaining between them. This CDR3 is CATSRADAYEQYF. In nucleotides, the CDR3 is TGTGCCACCAGCAGAGCAGACGCCTACGAGCAGTACTTC.

This clonotype has ten or more counts. CDR3 nucleotides: TGTGCCAGCAGCTCAGGGGGGGACAGCTATGGCTACACCTTC. Amino acids: CASSSGGDSYGYTF. The chain couples TRBV7-2 to TRBJ1-2; 7 positions match TRBD1. Germline CDR1 SGHTA, CDR2 FQGNSA. V trimming: 4 bases; J trimming: 4 bases; junction bases outside the gene matches: 6. The CDR3 has 14 residues.

The chain combines TRBV12-3 or TRBV12-4 with TRBJ1-2; 9 positions agree with TRBD1. The ends lost 6 bases at V and 2 bases at J; junction bases unmatched: 10. The CDR3 spans 16 residues. CDR3 in amino acids: CASSTKTGTGNYGYTF. In nucleotides, the CDR3 is TGTGCCAGCAGCACCAAAACCGGGACAGGGAACTATGGCTACACCTTC.

This clonotype was recorded many times. The chain has TRBV11-2 and TRBJ1-6, with TRBD1 as a possible D gene (5 bases). V lost 5 bases and J lost 6, with 17 bases in between. This CDR3 spans 16 amino acids. The germline V gene encodes CDR1 SGHAT and CDR2 FQNNGV. CDR3 sequence: CASSLRGGSGNSPLHF. In DNA form, the CDR3 reads TGTGCCAGCAGCCTCCGCGGGGGAAGTGGTAATTCACCCCTCCACTTT.

Points on this clonotype: This may arise from a read error, as a much more abundant clone is one base away. The CDR3 coding sequence is TGCAGTGCCTTTTCAGACTCGGACTATGACTACACCTTC. It translates to CSAFSDSDYDYTF. The chain carries TRBV20-1 and TRBJ1-2; D not certain. The CDR3 spans 13 residues. Germline V gene lookup returns CDR1 DFQATT and CDR2 SNEGSKA (reference sequence).

This clonotype was seen many times. The chain joins TRBV11-2 to TRBJ1-1; D might be TRBD1 (6 bases). CDR1 is SGHAT, CDR2 FQNNGV, per germline. This CDR3 has 13 residues. Trimming took off 5 bases at V and 5 bases at J, with 12 bases between the two ends. CDR3 in DNA: TGTGCCAGCAGCCCTACAGGGAGAACTGAAGCTTTCTTT. Translating gives CASSPTGRTEAFF.

This clonotype appeared a few times. A much larger clone is a single base away; this may be a read error. V gene TRBV9 combines with J gene TRBJ2-1, with no clear D. The tail of the sequence fits TRBJ2-7 better, so the J call may be wrong. The CDR3 length is 16 residues. Germline lookup yields CDR1 SGDLS and CDR2 YYNGEE. The CDR3: CASSVVSVSSYNEQYF. CDR3 nucleotides: TGTGCCAGCAGCGTAGTAAGCGTTAGCTCCTACAATGAGCAGTACTTC.